The subject of this entry is one TCR beta chain. The target antigen is unknown. The ends were cut back, 6 bases at V and 2 bases at J, with 11 bases in the middle. Germline values: CDR1 MNHNS, CDR2 SASEGT. The CDR3 extends over 13 amino acids. The data were obtained in a study of shared clonotypes between healthy human individuals. Using immunoSEQ multiplex PCR, the repertoire was profiled, and TCRdb retains in-frame clones only, with some absent. The sample gives approximately 530,000 clones, roughly 95% of which show up once; approximately 0.067% is in the top ten. Study-level points and caveats: What naive subsets generally showed was a larger estimated richness than memory subsets showed.

The sample taken for sequencing was naive CD4+ T cells sorted from blood. Documented subset: CD45RA+ positively selected. The chain links TRBV6-1 to TRBJ2-7, with D possibly matching TRBD2 (6 bases). This clonotype originated in a woman in her thirties in good health. Written as DNA, the CDR3 is TGTGCCAGCAGCCGGGAGCCTACCTACGAGCAGTACTTC. It codes for CASSREPTYEQYF.